This record concerns one TCR beta chain sequence. This entry is derived from a study of T cell responses to AZD1222 COVID-19 vaccine. Trimming cost V 3 bases and J 0 bases; bases outside gene matches: 6. CDR1 and CDR2 from the germline V gene are MNHEY and SMNVEV (reference sequence). CDR3 length: 18 residues. TCRdb keeps only in-frame clones here, not all; method: immunoSEQ multiplex PCR. The repertoire has about 120,000 clones, over 75% of them found once; the top ten carry 4% to 5%. The rearrangement links TRBV27 to TRBJ2-3; the match to TRBD2 covers 13 bases. The clonotype originates from an adult who received the MenACWY meningococcal vaccine as a control. The sample in question was peripheral blood, obtained 28 days after the second dose of the MenACWY control vaccine. This chain's CDR3 is CASSFLGLAGTSTDTQYF. The CDR3 DNA reads as TGTGCCAGCAGTTTTTTGGGACTAGCGGGAACTAGCACAGATACGCAGTATTTT.